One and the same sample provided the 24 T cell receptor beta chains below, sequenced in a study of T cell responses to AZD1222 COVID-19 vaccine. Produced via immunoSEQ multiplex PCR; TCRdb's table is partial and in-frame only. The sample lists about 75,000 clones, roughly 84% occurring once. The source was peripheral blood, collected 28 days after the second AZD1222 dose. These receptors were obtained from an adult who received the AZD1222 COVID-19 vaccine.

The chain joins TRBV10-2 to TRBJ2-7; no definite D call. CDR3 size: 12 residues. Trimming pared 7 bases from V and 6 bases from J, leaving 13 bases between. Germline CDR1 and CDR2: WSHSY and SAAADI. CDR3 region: CASTYAGPEQYF. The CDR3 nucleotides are TGCGCCAGCACCTACGCCGGTCCCGAGCAGTACTTC.

CDR3 nucleotides: TGTGCCAGCTGTCCCCGGGCGGGGGGGACCAATGAGCAGTTCTTC. It is translated as CASCPRAGGTNEQFF. The V and J genes are TRBV27 and TRBJ2-1, with 9 bases identical to TRBD2. V lost 8 bases, J lost 6 bases, and 11 bases stayed unmatched. CDR3 length: 15 amino acids. CDR1 and CDR2 (germline): MNHEY, SMNVEV (reference sequence).

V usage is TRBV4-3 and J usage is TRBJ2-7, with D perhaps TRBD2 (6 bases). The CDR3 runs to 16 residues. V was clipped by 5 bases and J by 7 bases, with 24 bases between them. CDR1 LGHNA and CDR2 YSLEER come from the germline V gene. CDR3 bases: TGCGCCAGCAGCGAGCGGGCCGACGGGCCTAAGGGGGAGCAGTACTTC. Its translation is CASSERADGPKGEQYF.

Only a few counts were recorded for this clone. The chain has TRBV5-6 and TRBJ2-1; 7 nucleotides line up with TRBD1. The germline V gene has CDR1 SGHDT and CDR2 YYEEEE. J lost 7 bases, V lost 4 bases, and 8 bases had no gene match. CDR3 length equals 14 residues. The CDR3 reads CASSPRTGRNEQFF. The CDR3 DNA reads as TGTGCCAGCAGCCCTCGGACAGGCCGAAATGAGCAGTTCTTC.

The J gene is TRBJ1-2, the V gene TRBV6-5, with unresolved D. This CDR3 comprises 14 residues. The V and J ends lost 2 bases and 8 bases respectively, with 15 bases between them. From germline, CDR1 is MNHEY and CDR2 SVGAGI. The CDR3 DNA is TGTGCCAGCAGTTACGAACCCGCTCGGGTAGGCTACACCTTC. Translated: CASSYEPARVGYTF.

CDR3 in DNA: TGTGCCAGCGCCAGGGAAGATCAGCCCCAGCATTTT. Translated, it gives CASAREDQPQHF. V usage is TRBV7-9 and J usage is TRBJ1-5, with D perhaps TRBD1 (5 bases). V was cut by 8 bases and J by 5 bases, with 10 bases left in between. The CDR3 is 12 residues long. CDR1 SEHNR and CDR2 FQNEAQ come from the germline V gene (reference sequence).

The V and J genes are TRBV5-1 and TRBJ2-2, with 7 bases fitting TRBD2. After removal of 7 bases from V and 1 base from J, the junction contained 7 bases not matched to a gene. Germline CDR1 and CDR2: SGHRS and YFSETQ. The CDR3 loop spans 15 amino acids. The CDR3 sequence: CASFLAEMNTGELFF. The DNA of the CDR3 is TGCGCCAGCTTCCTAGCGGAGATGAACACCGGGGAGCTGTTTTTT.

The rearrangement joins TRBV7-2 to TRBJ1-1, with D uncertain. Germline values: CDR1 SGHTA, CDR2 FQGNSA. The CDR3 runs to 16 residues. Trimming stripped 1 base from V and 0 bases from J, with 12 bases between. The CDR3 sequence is CASSLEGGPLNTEAFF. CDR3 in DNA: TGTGCCAGCAGCTTAGAAGGTGGACCGCTGAACACTGAAGCTTTCTTT.

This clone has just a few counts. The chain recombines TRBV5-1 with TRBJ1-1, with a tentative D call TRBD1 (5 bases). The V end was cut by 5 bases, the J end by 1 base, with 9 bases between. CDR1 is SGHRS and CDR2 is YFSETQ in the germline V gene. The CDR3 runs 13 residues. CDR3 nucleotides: TGCGCCAGCAGATATGGACAGAACACTGAAGCTTTCTTT. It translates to CASRYGQNTEAFF.

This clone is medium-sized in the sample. In DNA form, the CDR3 reads TGTGCCAGCAGTGACACTAGCGGGGGGGCCAATGAGCAGTTCTTC. Protein: CASSDTSGGANEQFF. This chain joins TRBV6-4 and TRBJ2-1; 13 nucleotides match TRBD2. This CDR3 contains 15 residues. The trim removed 2 bases at V and 6 bases at J, leaving 1 base unmatched. Germline CDR1 and CDR2: MRHNA and SNTAGT.

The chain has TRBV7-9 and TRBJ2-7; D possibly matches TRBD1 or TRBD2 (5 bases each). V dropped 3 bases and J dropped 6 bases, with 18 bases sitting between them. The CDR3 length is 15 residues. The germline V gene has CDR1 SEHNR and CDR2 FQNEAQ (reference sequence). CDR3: CASSFGTRAGGEQYF. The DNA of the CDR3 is TGTGCCAGCAGCTTTGGGACCAGGGCGGGCGGCGAGCAGTACTTC.

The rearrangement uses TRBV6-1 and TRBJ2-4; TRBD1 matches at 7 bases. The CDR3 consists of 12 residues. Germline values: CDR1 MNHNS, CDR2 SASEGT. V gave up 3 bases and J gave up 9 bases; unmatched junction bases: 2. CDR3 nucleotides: TGTGCCAGCAGTGAGACAGGGACCATTCAGTACTTC. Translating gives CASSETGTIQYF.

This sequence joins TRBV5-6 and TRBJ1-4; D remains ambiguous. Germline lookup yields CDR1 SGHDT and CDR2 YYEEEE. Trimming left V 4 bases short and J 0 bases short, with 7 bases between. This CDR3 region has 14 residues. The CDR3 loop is CASSGPATNEKLFF. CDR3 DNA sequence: TGTGCCAGCAGCGGACCCGCAACTAATGAAAAACTGTTTTTT.

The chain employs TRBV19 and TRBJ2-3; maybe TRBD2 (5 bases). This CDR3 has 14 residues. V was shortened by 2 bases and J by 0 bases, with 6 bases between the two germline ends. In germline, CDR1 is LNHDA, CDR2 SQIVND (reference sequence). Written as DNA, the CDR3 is TGTGCCAGTAGTATAAGGACTAGCACAGATACGCAGTATTTT. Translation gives CASSIRTSTDTQYF. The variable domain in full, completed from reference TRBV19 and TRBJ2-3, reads DGGITQSPKYLFRKEGQNVTLSCEQNLNHDAMYWYRQDPGQGLRLIYYSQIVNDFQKGDIAEGYSVSREKKESFPLTVTSAQKNPTAFYLCASSIRTSTDTQYFGPGTRLTVL.

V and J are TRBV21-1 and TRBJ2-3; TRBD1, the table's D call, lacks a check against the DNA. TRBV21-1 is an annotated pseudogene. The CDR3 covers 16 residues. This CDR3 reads CASSSVRGLYTDTQYF. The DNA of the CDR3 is TGTGCCAGCAGCAGCGTCAGGGGGTTGTACACAGATACGCAGTATTTT.

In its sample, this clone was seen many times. The CDR3 spells CASTRDLNEKLFF. For the CDR3, the DNA is TGCGCCAGCACCCGGGACCTTAATGAAAAACTGTTTTTT. The chain uses TRBV10-1 and TRBJ1-4, with D maybe TRBD1 (5 bases). The CDR3 has 13 residues. Deletions cut 7 bases from V and 4 bases from J, with 10 bases between. Germline V gene lookup returns CDR1 WNHNN and CDR2 SYGVQD (reference sequence).

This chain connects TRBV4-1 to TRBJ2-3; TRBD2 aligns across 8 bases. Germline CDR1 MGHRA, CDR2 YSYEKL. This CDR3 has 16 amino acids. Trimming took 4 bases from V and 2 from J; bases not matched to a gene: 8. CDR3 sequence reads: CASSPRRRGDTDTQYF. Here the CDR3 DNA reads TGCGCCAGCAGCCCAAGACGGCGGGGGGACACAGATACGCAGTATTTT.

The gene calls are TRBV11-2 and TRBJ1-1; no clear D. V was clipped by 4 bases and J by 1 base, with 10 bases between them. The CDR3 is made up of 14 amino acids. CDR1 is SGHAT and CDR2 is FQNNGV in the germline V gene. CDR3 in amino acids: CASSSGRENTEAFF. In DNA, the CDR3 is TGTGCCAGCAGCTCAGGACGGGAGAACACTGAAGCTTTCTTT.

The CDR3 here is CAISSSRDTDTQYF. CDR3 coding DNA: TGTGCCATCAGTAGTAGCCGGGACACAGATACGCAGTATTTT. The gene calls are TRBV10-3 and TRBJ2-3, with a weak D call TRBD2 (5 bases). V lost 5 bases, J lost 2 bases, and 11 bases lay in between. Per germline, CDR1 ENHRY and CDR2 SYGVKD. The CDR3 runs to 14 residues.

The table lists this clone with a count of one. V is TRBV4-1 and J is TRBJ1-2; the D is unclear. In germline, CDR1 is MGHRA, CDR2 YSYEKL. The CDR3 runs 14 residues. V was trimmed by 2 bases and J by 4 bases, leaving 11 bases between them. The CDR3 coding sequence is TGCGCCAGCAGCCAAATTGGTACCGCCTATGGCTACACCTTC. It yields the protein CASSQIGTAYGYTF.

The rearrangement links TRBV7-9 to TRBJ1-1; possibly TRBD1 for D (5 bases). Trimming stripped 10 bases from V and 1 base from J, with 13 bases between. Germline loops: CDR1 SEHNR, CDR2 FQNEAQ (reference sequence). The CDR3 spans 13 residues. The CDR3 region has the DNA TGTGCCACCGGGCCGGGGGGGAACACTGAAGCTTTCTTT. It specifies CATGPGGNTEAFF.

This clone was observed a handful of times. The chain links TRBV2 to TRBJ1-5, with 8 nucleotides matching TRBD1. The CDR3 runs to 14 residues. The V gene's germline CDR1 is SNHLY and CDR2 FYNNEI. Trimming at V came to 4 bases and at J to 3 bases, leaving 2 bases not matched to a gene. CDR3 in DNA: TGTGCCAGCAGTGGACAGGGGAACAATCAGCCCCAGCATTTT. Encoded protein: CASSGQGNNQPQHF.

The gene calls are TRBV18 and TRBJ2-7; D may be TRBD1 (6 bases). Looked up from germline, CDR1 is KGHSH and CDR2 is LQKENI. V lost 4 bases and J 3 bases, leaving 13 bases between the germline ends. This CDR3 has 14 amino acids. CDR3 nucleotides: TGTGCCAGCTCACAACAGGGAATCAACTACGAGCAGTACTTC. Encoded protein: CASSQQGINYEQYF.

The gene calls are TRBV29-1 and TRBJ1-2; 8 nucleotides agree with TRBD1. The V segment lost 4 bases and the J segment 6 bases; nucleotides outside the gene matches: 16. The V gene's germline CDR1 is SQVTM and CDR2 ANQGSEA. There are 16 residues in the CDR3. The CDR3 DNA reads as TGCAGCGTTGGTGTTCTGGTCGGACAGGGAAGAGATGGCTACACCTTC. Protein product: CSVGVLVGQGRDGYTF.